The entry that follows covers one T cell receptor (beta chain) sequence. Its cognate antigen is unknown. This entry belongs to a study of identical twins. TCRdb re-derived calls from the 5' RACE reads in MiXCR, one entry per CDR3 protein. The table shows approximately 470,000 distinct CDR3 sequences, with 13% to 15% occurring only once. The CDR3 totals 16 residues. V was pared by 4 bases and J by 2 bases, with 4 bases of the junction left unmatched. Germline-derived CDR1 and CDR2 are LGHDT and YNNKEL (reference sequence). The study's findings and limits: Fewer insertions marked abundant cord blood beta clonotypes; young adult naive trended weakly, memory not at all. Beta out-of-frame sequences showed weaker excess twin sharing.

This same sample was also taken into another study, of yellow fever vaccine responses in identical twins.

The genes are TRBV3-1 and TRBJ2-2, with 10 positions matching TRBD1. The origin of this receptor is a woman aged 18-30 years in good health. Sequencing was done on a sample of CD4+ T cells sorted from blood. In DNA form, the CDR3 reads TGTGCCAGCAGCCCCTGGGACAGGGGTAACACCGGGGAGCTGTTTTTT. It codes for CASSPWDRGNTGELFF. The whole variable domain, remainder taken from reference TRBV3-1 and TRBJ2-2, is DTAVSQTPKYLVTQMGNDKSIKCEQNLGHDTMYWYKQDSKKFLKIMFSYNNKELIINETVPNRFSPKSPDKAHLNLHINSLELGDSAVYFCASSPWDRGNTGELFFGEGSRLTVL.